The 20 T cell receptor beta chains in this list originate from one sample, sequenced in a study of cytomegalovirus exposure and HLA in healthy donors. Generated by immunoSEQ multiplex PCR, the TCRdb table keeps only in-frame clones and is missing some. The sample carries 150,000 to 200,000 clones, over 80% recorded once. The material sequenced was PBMCs. All receptors derive from a man younger than 40 in good health and CMV-seropositive.

With respect to this clone: This is likely an artifact of a read error, given a far larger clone one base away. The DNA for the CDR3 is TGTGCCAGCAGTTACAGGGGCCCCTACGAGCAGTACTTC. Translating it yields CASSYRGPYEQYF. The rearrangement links TRBV6-6 to TRBJ2-7; possibly TRBD1 for D (5 bases). This CDR3 is built from 13 residues. The ends were cut back, 2 bases at V and 2 bases at J, with 7 bases in the middle. Germline assignment: CDR1 MNHNY and CDR2 SVGAGI (reference sequence).

This clone came up once. V and J are TRBV4-1 and TRBJ2-4, with 8 bases aligning to TRBD1. The V segment lost 1 base and the J segment 6 bases; nucleotides outside the gene matches: 14. CDR1 and CDR2 (germline): MGHRA, YSYEKL. CDR3 length equals 18 residues. The CDR3 is CASSQVDGMAGGLNIQYF. The CDR3 bases are TGCGCCAGCAGCCAAGTAGATGGTATGGCAGGGGGCTTAAACATTCAGTACTTC.

The chain links TRBV30 to TRBJ1-2; no clear D. Germline CDR1 GTSNPN, CDR2 SVGIG (reference sequence). V shed 4 bases and J shed 8 bases, with 14 bases lying between them. The length of the CDR3 is 12 residues. In nucleotides, the CDR3 is TGTGCCTGGACTCTCTTTGCGGGAGGCTACACCTTC. Translation: CAWTLFAGGYTF. Drawing the rest from reference TRBV30 and TRBJ1-2, the complete variable domain is SQTIHQWPATLVQPVGSPLSLECTVEGTSNPNLYWYRQAAGRGLQLLFYSVGIGQISSEVPQNLSASRPQDRQFILSSKKLLLSDSGFYLCAWTLFAGGYTFGSGTRLTVV.

The chain links TRBV9 to TRBJ2-7; 8 bases agree with TRBD2. CDR3 length: 17 residues. Germline trimming cut 0 bases from V and 1 base from J; bases unmatched to any gene: 9. Germline V gene sequence: CDR1 SGDLS, CDR2 YYNGEE. The CDR3 nucleotides read TGTGCCAGCAGCGTAGAACCCGGGGGGGCCGGGTCCTACGAGCAGTACTTC. Its protein is CASSVEPGGAGSYEQYF.

This rearrangement joins TRBV2 to TRBJ2-7, with 9 bases fitting TRBD2. The germline V gene has CDR1 SNHLY and CDR2 FYNNEI. Germline trimming cut 2 bases from V and 4 bases from J; bases unmatched to any gene: 6. The CDR3 length is 15 residues. The CDR3 coding sequence is TGTGCCAGCAGTGAATCGGGCGGGGGGGCTTACGAGCAGTACTTC. This gives the protein CASSESGGGAYEQYF.

The chain uses TRBV4-3 and TRBJ2-3; D remains ambiguous. Trimming left V 2 bases short and J 5 bases short, with 8 bases between. CDR1 LGHNA and CDR2 YSLEER come from the germline V gene. The CDR3 extends over 13 amino acids. CDR3 DNA: TGCGCCAGCAGCCAATTCGAGAGAGATACGCAGTATTTT. Translation gives CASSQFERDTQYF.

Only one count was recorded for this clone. The gene calls are TRBV7-2 and TRBJ2-7; perhaps TRBD1 as D (5 bases). The CDR3 is 15 residues long. Germline CDR1 and CDR2: SGHTA and FQGNSA. V dropped 4 bases and J dropped 2 bases, with 15 bases sitting between them. Here the CDR3 DNA reads TGTGCCAGCAGCTCTTCCTGGACGGACACCTACGAGCAGTACTTC. This gives the protein CASSSSWTDTYEQYF.

The rearrangement uses TRBV29-1 and TRBJ1-1, with D perhaps matching TRBD1 (5 bases). This CDR3 has 12 residues. The germline V gene encodes CDR1 SQVTM and CDR2 ANQGSEA. V lost 4 bases to trimming and J lost 10 bases, with 16 bases between them. CDR3 amino acids: CSVVGNGGAAFF. As DNA, the CDR3 is TGCAGCGTTGTCGGCAACGGTGGGGCAGCTTTCTTT.

In its sample, this clone was seen a few times. V and J are TRBV19 and TRBJ2-1, with 12 bases fitting TRBD2. Germline V gene sequence: CDR1 LNHDA, CDR2 SQIVND (reference sequence). The CDR3 spans 16 residues. J was trimmed by 8 bases and V by 5 bases; bases with no gene match: 10. The CDR3 protein is CASSFDTSGGIYEQFF. In DNA, the CDR3 is TGTGCCAGTAGTTTTGATACTAGCGGGGGGATCTATGAGCAGTTCTTC.

The chain employs TRBV7-2 and TRBJ2-7; 8 nucleotides match TRBD2. The junction had 6 bases not matched to a gene; V was cut back by 6 bases and J by 2 bases. The CDR3 loop spans 14 amino acids. Germline CDR1 and CDR2: SGHTA and FQGNSA. The CDR3 sequence: CASRPAGGPYEQYF. Here the CDR3 DNA reads TGTGCCAGCAGACCTGCGGGGGGACCCTACGAGCAGTACTTC.

The gene calls are TRBV30 and TRBJ1-2; D not certain. Germline loops: CDR1 GTSNPN, CDR2 SVGIG (reference sequence). V lost 0 bases and J lost 4, with 6 bases in between. The CDR3 spans 12 residues. The CDR3 nucleotides are TGTGCCTGGAGTGTCAGTCCCTATGGCTACACCTTC. This codes for CAWSVSPYGYTF.

The genes are TRBV4-1 and TRBJ2-7, with a possible D match to TRBD2 (5 bases). With 3 bases removed from V and 6 bases from J, the gap between germline ends came to 18 bases. CDR3 length: 15 amino acids. Per the germline V gene, CDR1 is MGHRA and CDR2 is YSYEKL. The CDR3 here is CASSHGPSTGSEQYF. DNA for the CDR3: TGCGCCAGCAGCCACGGGCCCTCAACGGGGTCCGAGCAGTACTTC.

This rearrangement joins TRBV18 to TRBJ2-6; possible D gene TRBD1, 6 bases. The CDR3 sequence is 18 residues long. V lost 6 bases and J lost 0, with 18 bases in between. In germline, CDR1 is KGHSH, CDR2 LQKENI. The CDR3 bases are TGTGCCAGCTCTCCCCGGGACACTACCATCTCTGGGGCCAACGTCCTGACTTTC. It codes for CASSPRDTTISGANVLTF.

The chain combines TRBV5-5 with TRBJ2-1, with TRBD2 identical over 11 bases. The V gene end was trimmed by 0 bases and the J gene end by 0 bases; junction bases not matched to a gene: 5. Per germline, CDR1 SGHKS and CDR2 YYEKEE (reference sequence). This CDR3 contains 18 residues. The CDR3 DNA reads TGTGCCAGCAGCTTGGAACTAGCGGGGGTTAGCTCCTACAATGAGCAGTTCTTC. Protein product: CASSLELAGVSSYNEQFF.

J is TRBJ1-5 and V is TRBV19; the match to TRBD1 covers 9 bases. The length of the CDR3 is 16 residues. The germline V gene encodes CDR1 LNHDA and CDR2 SQIVND (reference sequence). The junction had 4 bases not matched to a gene; V was cut back by 0 bases and J by 4 bases. The chain's CDR3 is CASSIEPGTGNQPQHF. Here the CDR3 DNA reads TGTGCCAGTAGTATAGAACCGGGGACAGGGAATCAGCCCCAGCATTTT.

The CDR3 sequence is CASSRTGRWSDTQYF. As DNA, the CDR3 is TGTGCCAGCAGTCGGACAGGGCGGTGGTCAGATACGCAGTATTTT. The gene calls are TRBV6-5 and TRBJ2-3; 8 nucleotides match TRBD1. Germline V gene data show CDR1 as MNHEY and CDR2 as SVGAGI. J gave up 4 bases and V 5 bases, and 8 bases lay outside the gene matches. This CDR3 spans 15 amino acids.

The J gene is TRBJ1-6, the V gene TRBV4-3; 9 bases line up with TRBD1. The length of the CDR3 is 15 residues. With 4 bases clipped from V and 10 bases from J, the junction kept 8 bases outside the gene matches. Germline CDR1 reads LGHNA; CDR2 reads YSLEER. The CDR3 here is CASSPFGTGQSPLHF. The CDR3 nucleotides read TGCGCCAGCAGCCCATTCGGGACAGGGCAATCACCCCTCCACTTT.

CDR3 sequence: CASSPSTGTEAFF. The CDR3 region has the DNA TGTGCCAGCAGCCCCTCGACAGGGACTGAAGCTTTCTTT. V usage is TRBV5-6 and J usage is TRBJ1-1, with TRBD1 matching 7 bases. The CDR3 is 13 residues long. J lost 5 bases, V lost 4 bases, and 5 bases had no gene match. In germline, CDR1 is SGHDT, CDR2 YYEEEE.

This sequence joins TRBV30 and TRBJ1-5; 9 bases map to TRBD1. This CDR3 comprises 14 residues. Germline trimming cut 4 bases from V and 6 bases from J; bases unmatched to any gene: 7. CDR1 is GTSNPN and CDR2 is SVGIG in the germline V gene (reference sequence). The CDR3 loop reads CAWNGQGSGQPQHF. The CDR3 DNA follows: TGTGCCTGGAACGGACAGGGGTCGGGTCAGCCCCAGCATTTT.

V usage is TRBV9 and J usage is TRBJ2-5; D is unclear. The CDR3 has 14 residues. Germline assignment: CDR1 SGDLS and CDR2 YYNGEE. V was cut by 0 bases and J by 2 bases, with 8 bases left in between. The CDR3 spells CASSVAAGQETQYF. In DNA, the CDR3 is TGTGCCAGCAGCGTAGCTGCAGGACAAGAGACCCAGTACTTC. Looking up the rest from reference TRBV9 and TRBJ2-5 gives the full variable domain: DSGVTQTPKHLITATGQRVTLRCSPRSGDLSVYWYQQSLDQGLQFLIQYYNGEERAKGNILERFSAQQFPDLHSELNLSSLELGDSALYFCASSVAAGQETQYFGPGTRLLVL.